This record looks at one T cell receptor (beta chain) sequence and its context. The target antigen is unknown. The CDR3 runs 11 residues. Germline assignment: CDR1 LNHDA and CDR2 SQIVND (reference sequence). V dropped 6 bases and J dropped 6 bases, with 8 bases sitting between them. TCRdb's copy holds only in-frame clones and misses some; the assay was immunoSEQ multiplex PCR. The data hold 120,000 to 150,000 clones, with around 93% observed a single time. The sample originates from a study of T cell responses to AZD1222 COVID-19 vaccine. General observations from the study: Repertoire samples came only from after the peak T cell response. Among spike-specific TCRs, nearly half reportedly target unmutated variant regions. Elevations in Spike-specific TCR breadth and depth followed administration of two AZD1222 doses.

The specimen was peripheral blood, collected 28 days after the second AZD1222 dose. This receptor was obtained from an adult who received the AZD1222 COVID-19 vaccine. The chain joins TRBV19 to TRBJ1-1; the D is unclear. CDR3 amino acids: CASRASAEAFF. The DNA for the CDR3 is TGTGCCAGTAGGGCAAGCGCTGAAGCTTTCTTT.